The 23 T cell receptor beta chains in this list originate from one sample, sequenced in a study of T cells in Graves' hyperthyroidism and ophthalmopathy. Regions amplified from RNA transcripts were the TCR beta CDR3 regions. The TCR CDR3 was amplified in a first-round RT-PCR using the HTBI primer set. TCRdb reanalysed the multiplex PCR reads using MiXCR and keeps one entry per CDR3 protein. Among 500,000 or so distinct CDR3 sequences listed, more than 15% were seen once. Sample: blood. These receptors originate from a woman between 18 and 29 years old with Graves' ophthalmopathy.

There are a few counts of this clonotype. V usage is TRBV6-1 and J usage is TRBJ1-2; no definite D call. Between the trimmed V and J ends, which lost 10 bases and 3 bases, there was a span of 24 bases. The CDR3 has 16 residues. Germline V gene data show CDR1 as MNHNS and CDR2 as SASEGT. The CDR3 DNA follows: TGTGCCATCAAGACACGCGGTTTTGCAGGTGACTATGGCTACACCTTC. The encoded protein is CAIKTRGFAGDYGYTF.

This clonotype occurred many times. This CDR3 reads CASSLLGGDYGYTF. The CDR3 nucleotides read TGTGCCAGCAGCCTTCTTGGTGGGGACTATGGCTACACCTTC. The chain employs TRBV7-9 and TRBJ1-2; D not certain. Trimming cost V 5 bases and J 3 bases, with 13 bases left between them. Germline V lookup: CDR1 SEHNR, CDR2 FQNEAQ (reference sequence). This CDR3 has 14 amino acids.

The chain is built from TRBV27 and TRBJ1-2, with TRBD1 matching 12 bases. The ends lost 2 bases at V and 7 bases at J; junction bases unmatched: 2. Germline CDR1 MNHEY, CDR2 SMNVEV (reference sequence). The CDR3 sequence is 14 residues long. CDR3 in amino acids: CASSLRGQGAGYTF. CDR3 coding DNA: TGTGCCAGCAGTTTACGGGGACAGGGGGCTGGCTACACCTTC.

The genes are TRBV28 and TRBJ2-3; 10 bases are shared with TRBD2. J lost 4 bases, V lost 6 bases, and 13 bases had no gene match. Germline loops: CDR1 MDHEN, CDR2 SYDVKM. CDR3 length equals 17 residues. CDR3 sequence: CASSPILAGVGADTQYF. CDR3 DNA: TGTGCCAGCAGCCCTATCCTAGCGGGAGTGGGGGCAGATACGCAGTATTTT.

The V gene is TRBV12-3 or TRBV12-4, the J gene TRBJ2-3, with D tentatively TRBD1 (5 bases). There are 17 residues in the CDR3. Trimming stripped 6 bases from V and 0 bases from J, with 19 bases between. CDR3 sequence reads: CASRAKGNTQSTDTQYF. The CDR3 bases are TGTGCCAGCAGAGCCAAGGGGAACACCCAAAGCACAGATACGCAGTATTTT.

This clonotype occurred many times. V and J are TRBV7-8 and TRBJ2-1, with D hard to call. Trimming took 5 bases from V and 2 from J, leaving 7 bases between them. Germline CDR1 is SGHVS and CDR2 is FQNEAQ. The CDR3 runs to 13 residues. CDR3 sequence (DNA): TGTGCCAGCAGCGTAGGGACCTACAATGAGCAGTTCTTC. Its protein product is CASSVGTYNEQFF.

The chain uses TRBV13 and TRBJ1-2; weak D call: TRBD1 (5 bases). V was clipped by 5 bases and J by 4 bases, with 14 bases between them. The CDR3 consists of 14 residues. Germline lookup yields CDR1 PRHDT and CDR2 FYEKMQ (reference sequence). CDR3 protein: CASSPGRGTYGYTF. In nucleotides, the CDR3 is TGTGCCAGCAGCCCGGGGCGGGGGACCTATGGCTACACCTTC.

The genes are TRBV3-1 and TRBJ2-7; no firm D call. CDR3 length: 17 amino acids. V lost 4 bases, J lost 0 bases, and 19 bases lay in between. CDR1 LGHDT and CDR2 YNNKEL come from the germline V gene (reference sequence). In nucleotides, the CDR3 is TGTGCCAGCAGCCTAACAGCATCTAGAATGTTCTCCTACGAGCAGTACTTC. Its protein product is CASSLTASRMFSYEQYF.

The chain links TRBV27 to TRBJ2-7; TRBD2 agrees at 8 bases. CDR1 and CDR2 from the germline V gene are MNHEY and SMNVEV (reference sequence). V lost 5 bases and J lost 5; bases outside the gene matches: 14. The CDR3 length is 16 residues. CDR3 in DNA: TGTGCCAGCAGTCTACACTCCAGCGGGGGTTTCGACGAGCAGTACTTC. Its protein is CASSLHSSGGFDEQYF.

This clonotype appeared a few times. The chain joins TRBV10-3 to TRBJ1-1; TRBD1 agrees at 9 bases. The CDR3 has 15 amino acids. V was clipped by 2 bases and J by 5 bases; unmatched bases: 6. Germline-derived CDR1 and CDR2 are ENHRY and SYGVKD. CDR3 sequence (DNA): TGTGCCATCAGTGAGCAAGGACAGGGGAAAACTGAAGCTTTCTTT. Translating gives CAISEQGQGKTEAFF.

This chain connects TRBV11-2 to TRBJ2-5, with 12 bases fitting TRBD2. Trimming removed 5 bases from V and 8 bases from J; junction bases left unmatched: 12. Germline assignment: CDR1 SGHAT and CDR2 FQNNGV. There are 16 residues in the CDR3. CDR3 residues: CASSPMGLAGLTTQYF. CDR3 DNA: TGTGCCAGCAGCCCGATGGGACTAGCGGGCCTGACAACCCAGTACTTC.

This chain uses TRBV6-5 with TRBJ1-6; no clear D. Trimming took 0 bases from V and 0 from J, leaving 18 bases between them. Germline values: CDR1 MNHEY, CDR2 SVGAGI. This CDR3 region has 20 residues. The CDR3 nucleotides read TGTGCCAGCAGTTACTCGGTGGGAGAGTCCCCCAGCTCCTATAATTCACCCCTCCACTTT. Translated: CASSYSVGESPSSYNSPLHF.

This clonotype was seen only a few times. CDR3 in DNA: TGTGCCAGCAGCTTGTGGCCTAGCGTACCTAATGAGCAGTTCTTC. As protein: CASSLWPSVPNEQFF. This chain joins TRBV5-8 and TRBJ2-1; D is perhaps TRBD2 (6 bases). Trimming removed 1 base at V and 7 bases at J, with 15 bases between. The CDR3 spans 15 residues. Germline V gives CDR1 SGHTS, CDR2 YDEGEE. Looking up the rest from reference TRBV5-8 and TRBJ2-1 gives the full variable domain: EAGVTQSPTHLIKTRGQQATLRCSPISGHTSVYWYQQALGLGLQFLLWYDEGEERNRGNFPPRFSGRQFPNYSSELNVNALELEDSALYLCASSLWPSVPNEQFFGPGTRLTVL.

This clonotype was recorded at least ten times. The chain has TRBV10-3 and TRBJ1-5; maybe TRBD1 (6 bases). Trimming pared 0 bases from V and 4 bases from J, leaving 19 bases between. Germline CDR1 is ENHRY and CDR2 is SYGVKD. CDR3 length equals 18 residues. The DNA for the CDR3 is TGTGCCATCAGTGAGTCGGGGGTCAACAGGGTTCGAAATCAGCCCCAGCATTTT. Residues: CAISESGVNRVRNQPQHF.

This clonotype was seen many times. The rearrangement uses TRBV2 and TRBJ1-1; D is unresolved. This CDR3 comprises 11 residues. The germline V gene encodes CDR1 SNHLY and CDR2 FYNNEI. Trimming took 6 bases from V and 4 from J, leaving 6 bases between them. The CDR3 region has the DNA TGTGCCAGCAGACAGAGCACTGAAGCTTTCTTT. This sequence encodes CASRQSTEAFF.

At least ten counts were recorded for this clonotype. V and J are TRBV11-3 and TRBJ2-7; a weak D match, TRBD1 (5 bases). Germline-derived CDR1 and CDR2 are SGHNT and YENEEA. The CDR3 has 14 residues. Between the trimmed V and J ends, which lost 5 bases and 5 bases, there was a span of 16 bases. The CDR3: CASSLSNRPNEQYF. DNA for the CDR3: TGTGCCAGCAGCCTCTCCAACAGGCCTAACGAGCAGTACTTC. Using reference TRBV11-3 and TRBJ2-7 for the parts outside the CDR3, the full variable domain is EAGVVQSPRYKIIEKKQPVAFWCNPISGHNTLYWYLQNLGQGPELLIRYENEEAVDDSQLPKDRFSAERLKGVDSTLKIQPAELGDSAVYLCASSLSNRPNEQYFGPGTRLTVT.

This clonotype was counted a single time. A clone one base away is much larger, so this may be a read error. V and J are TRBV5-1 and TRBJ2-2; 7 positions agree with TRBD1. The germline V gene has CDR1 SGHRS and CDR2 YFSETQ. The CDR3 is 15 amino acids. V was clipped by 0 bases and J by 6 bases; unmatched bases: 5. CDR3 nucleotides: TGCGCCAGCAGCTTGGCCGATCAGGGGGCCGGGGAGCTGTTTTTT. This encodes CASSLADQGAGELFF.

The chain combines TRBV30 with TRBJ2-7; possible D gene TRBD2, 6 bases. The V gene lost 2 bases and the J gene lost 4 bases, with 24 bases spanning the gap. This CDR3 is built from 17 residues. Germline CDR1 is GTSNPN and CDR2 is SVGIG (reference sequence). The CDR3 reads CAWSPMWGTGWFYEQYF. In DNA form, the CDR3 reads TGTGCCTGGAGTCCCATGTGGGGGACTGGTTGGTTTTACGAGCAGTACTTC.

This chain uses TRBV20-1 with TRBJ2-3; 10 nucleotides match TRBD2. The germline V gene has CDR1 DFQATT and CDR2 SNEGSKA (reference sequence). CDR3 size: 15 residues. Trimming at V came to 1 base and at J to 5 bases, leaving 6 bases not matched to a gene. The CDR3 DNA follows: TGCAGTGCTAGAGGAGCGGGAGGGGGGCTAGATACGCAGTATTTT. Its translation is CSARGAGGGLDTQYF.

CDR3 region: CASRDESPQGSTLHF. CDR3 DNA: TGTGCCAGCAGGGATGAGTCCCCACAGGGATCGACCCTCCACTTT. V and J are TRBV6-1 and TRBJ1-6, with D perhaps matching TRBD1 (6 bases). V lost 6 bases and J lost 14, with 23 bases in between. This CDR3 has 15 residues. Germline CDR1 is MNHNS and CDR2 is SASEGT.

CDR3 region: CASSFWLAGRRGTIYF. CDR3 nucleotide sequence: TGTGCCAGCAGCTTCTGGCTGGCGGGGCGCCGGGGCACCATATATTTT. The rearrangement joins TRBV7-3 to TRBJ1-3; D possibly corresponds to TRBD1 (5 bases). Trimming pared 3 bases from V and 9 bases from J, leaving 21 bases between. The CDR3 has 16 residues. CDR1 is SGHTA and CDR2 is FQGTGA in the germline V gene.

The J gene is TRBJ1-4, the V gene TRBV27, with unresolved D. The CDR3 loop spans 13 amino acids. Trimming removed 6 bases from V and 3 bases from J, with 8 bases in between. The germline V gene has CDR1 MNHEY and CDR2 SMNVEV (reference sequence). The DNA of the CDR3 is TGTGCCAGCAGAACAGACTCTAATGAAAAACTGTTTTTT. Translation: CASRTDSNEKLFF.

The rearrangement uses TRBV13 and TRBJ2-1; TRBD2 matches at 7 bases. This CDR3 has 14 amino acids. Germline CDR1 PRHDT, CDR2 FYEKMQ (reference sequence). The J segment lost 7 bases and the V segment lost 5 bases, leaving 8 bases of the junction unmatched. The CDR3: CASSPGGHTNEQFF. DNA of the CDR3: TGTGCCAGCAGCCCGGGGGGTCACACTAATGAGCAGTTCTTC.